The 6 T cell receptor beta chains listed next were all sequenced from one sample in a study of early T cells in non-severe SARS-CoV-2 infection. TCRdb reprocessed the 5' RACE reads via MiXCR and lists one record per CDR3 protein. Seen here are approximately 38,000 distinct CDR3 sequences, around 4.5% observed once, and the top ten hold 4.5% to 5.5%. Sequencing was performed on whole blood. These receptors all stem from an adult who was a healthcare worker with PCR-confirmed SARS-CoV-2 infection or an uninfected control (not recorded which).

The chain links TRBV6-2 or TRBV6-3 to TRBJ2-2; D remains unclear. The CDR3 contains 16 residues. Germline-derived CDR1 and CDR2 are MNHEY and SVGEGT. V was cut by 3 bases and J by 0 bases, with 11 bases left in between. The CDR3: CASSYARQANTGELFF. The CDR3 DNA follows: TGTGCCAGCAGTTATGCGCGGCAGGCGAACACCGGGGAGCTGTTTTTT.

This clonotype has ten or more counts. CDR3 protein: CASSPSSFPYEQYF. The CDR3 DNA follows: TGTGCCAGCAGCCCGAGTAGCTTCCCCTACGAGCAGTACTTC. The genes are TRBV7-2 and TRBJ2-7, with unresolved D. Trimming removed 5 bases from V and 2 bases from J, with 13 bases in between. The CDR3 runs to 14 residues. The germline V gene has CDR1 SGHTA and CDR2 FQGNSA.

This clonotype was seen many times. J is TRBJ1-2 and V is TRBV9; tentatively, D is TRBD1 (5 bases). Germline CDR1 is SGDLS and CDR2 is YYNGEE. The CDR3 has 14 amino acids. Trimming took off 4 bases at V and 4 bases at J, with 14 bases between the two ends. CDR3 sequence (DNA): TGTGCCAGCAGCCCTATAGACAGCAGCTATGGCTACACCTTC. It is translated as CASSPIDSSYGYTF.

This clonotype was recorded many times. The chain carries TRBV7-2 and TRBJ2-1; D might be TRBD1 (5 bases). CDR1 and CDR2 (germline): SGHTA, FQGNSA. The CDR3 extends over 15 amino acids. Trimming took off 1 base at V and 0 bases at J, with 7 bases between the two ends. The CDR3 is CASSLGTISYNEQFF. The CDR3, as DNA: TGTGCCAGCAGCTTAGGGACAATCTCCTACAATGAGCAGTTCTTC. Looking up the rest from reference TRBV7-2 and TRBJ2-1 gives the full variable domain: GAGVSQSPSNKVTEKGKDVELRCDPISGHTALYWYRQSLGQGLEFLIYFQGNSAPDKSGLPSDRFSAERTGGSVSTLTIQRTQQEDSAVYLCASSLGTISYNEQFFGPGTRLTVL.

This clonotype has a count of ten or more. DNA for the CDR3: TGTGCCAGCAGCCCCGCAGCGGAGCCGTACAATGAGCAGTTCTTC. This sequence encodes CASSPAAEPYNEQFF. V is TRBV7-2 and J is TRBJ2-1, with D maybe TRBD2 (5 bases). This CDR3 comprises 15 residues. Trimming removed 5 bases from V and 4 bases from J, with 15 bases in between. Germline CDR1 SGHTA, CDR2 FQGNSA.

This clonotype has ten or more counts. V usage is TRBV20-1 and J usage is TRBJ2-1; D is perhaps TRBD1 (5 bases). Germline V gene lookup returns CDR1 DFQATT and CDR2 SNEGSKA (reference sequence). This CDR3 has 15 residues. Trimming took 0 bases from V and 3 from J, leaving 12 bases between them. The CDR3, as DNA: TGCAGTGCTAGAGACGACAGCCACTACTACAATGAGCAGTTCTTC. It yields the protein CSARDDSHYYNEQFF.